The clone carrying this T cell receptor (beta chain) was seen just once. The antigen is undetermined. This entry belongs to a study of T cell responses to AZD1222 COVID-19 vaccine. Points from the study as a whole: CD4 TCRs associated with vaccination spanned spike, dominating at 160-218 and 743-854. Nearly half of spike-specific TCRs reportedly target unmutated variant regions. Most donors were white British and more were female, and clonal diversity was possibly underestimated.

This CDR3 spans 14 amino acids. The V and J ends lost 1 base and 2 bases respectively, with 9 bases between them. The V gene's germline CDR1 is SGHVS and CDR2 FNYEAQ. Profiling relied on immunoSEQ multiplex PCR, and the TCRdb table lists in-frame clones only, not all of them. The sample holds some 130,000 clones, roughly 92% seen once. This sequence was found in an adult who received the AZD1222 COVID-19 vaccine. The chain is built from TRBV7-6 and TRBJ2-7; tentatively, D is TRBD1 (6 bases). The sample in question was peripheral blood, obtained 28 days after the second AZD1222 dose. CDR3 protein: CASSLGAGAYEQYF. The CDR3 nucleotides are TGTGCCAGCAGCTTAGGGGCAGGGGCCTACGAGCAGTACTTC.